This T cell receptor (beta chain) derives from a study of OX40 agonist ivuxolimab in advanced cancers. Study summary: Patients were treated with intravenous ivuxolimab, dosed at 0.01 to 10 mg/kg and infused every 2 weeks.

The assay was immunoSEQ multiplex PCR, and TCRdb's table has in-frame clones only and misses some. The sample has about 91,000 clones, roughly 85% seen once. The CDR3 is 12 residues long. Germline assignment: CDR1 SQVTM and CDR2 ANQGSEA. V lost 8 bases to trimming and J lost 4 bases, with 14 bases between them. The study sampled blood at baseline, cycle 4 day 1, and cycle 7 day 1. This chain connects TRBV29-1 to TRBJ1-2; D remains ambiguous. The TCR comes from an adult with an advanced solid tumor such as melanoma, head and neck, liver or kidney cancer. Sequencing used CD4+ or CD8+ T cells sorted from blood, obtained in a trial of the OX40 agonist ivuxolimab. The CDR3, as DNA: TGCAGCCCCCCATTATTAGGCTATGGCTACACCTTC. Its translation is CSPPLLGYGYTF.